The 16 T cell receptor beta chains below come from one sample, sequenced in a study of cytomegalovirus exposure and HLA in healthy donors. TCRdb's copy holds only in-frame clones and misses some; the assay was immunoSEQ multiplex PCR. Of over 75,000 clones listed, about nine tenths are singletons. The source material was PBMCs. These receptor sequences come from a man younger than 40 in good health and CMV-seronegative.

The rearrangement uses TRBV19 and TRBJ2-7, with 7 bases that match TRBD1. CDR3 length: 14 residues. J gave up 3 bases and V 4 bases, and 6 bases lay outside the gene matches. CDR1 LNHDA and CDR2 SQIVND come from the germline V gene (reference sequence). Here the CDR3 DNA reads TGTGCCAGTAGTACGAGACAGGGAATCTACGAGCAGTACTTC. Its translation: CASSTRQGIYEQYF.

The chain combines TRBV28 with TRBJ2-7; no reliable D call. This CDR3 spans 13 amino acids. Trimming stripped 2 bases from V and 5 bases from J, with 10 bases between. Germline loops: CDR1 MDHEN, CDR2 SYDVKM. CDR3 residues: CASSLTSPNEQYF. The CDR3 DNA reads as TGTGCCAGCAGTTTAACGTCTCCTAACGAGCAGTACTTC.

The chain couples TRBV27 to TRBJ1-4, with TRBD1 as a possible D gene (5 bases). V shed 5 bases and J shed 2 bases, with 12 bases lying between them. The germline gives CDR1 MNHEY, CDR2 SMNVEV (reference sequence). This CDR3 is 15 amino acids long. The CDR3 nucleotides are TGTGCCAGCAGTCCGAGGGGAGGGACTAATGAAAAACTGTTTTTT. Translating it yields CASSPRGGTNEKLFF.

V and J are TRBV7-8 and TRBJ1-2; 7 nucleotides match TRBD1. V gave up 5 bases and J gave up 12 bases; unmatched junction bases: 15. This CDR3 has 14 residues. Germline CDR1 SGHVS, CDR2 FQNEAQ. CDR3 in DNA: TGTGCCAGCAGCACCAGGGGGACTCTGGTATCGAACACCTTC. It specifies CASSTRGTLVSNTF.

The genes are TRBV7-6 and TRBJ2-3; D unclear. The CDR3 loop spans 13 amino acids. From germline, CDR1 is SGHVS and CDR2 FNYEAQ. The V end was cut by 2 bases, the J end by 6 bases, with 9 bases between. The CDR3 coding sequence is TGTGCCAGCAGCTTAACACAAACGGATACGCAGTATTTT. Amino acid sequence: CASSLTQTDTQYF.

This chain connects TRBV5-1 to TRBJ2-7; 7 bases are a match to TRBD2. The J segment lost 0 bases and the V segment lost 0 bases, leaving 3 bases of the junction unmatched. This CDR3 comprises 15 residues. Germline CDR1 is SGHRS and CDR2 is YFSETQ. CDR3 nucleotides: TGCGCCAGCAGCTTGGCCGGGGGGTACTCCTACGAGCAGTACTTC. Translated, it gives CASSLAGGYSYEQYF.

This sequence joins TRBV7-8 and TRBJ2-7; 7 bases are shared with TRBD1. Germline trimming cut 8 bases from V and 4 bases from J; bases unmatched to any gene: 8. CDR3 length: 13 amino acids. Germline V CDR1 and CDR2: SGHVS, FQNEAQ. The DNA for the CDR3 is TGTGCCAGCTCACGGGACAGACAATACGAGCAGTACTTC. Translation gives CASSRDRQYEQYF.

A single count supports this clone. This chain connects TRBV5-1 to TRBJ2-3; D call uncertain. This CDR3 has 19 amino acids. The germline V gene has CDR1 SGHRS and CDR2 YFSETQ. Between the trimmed V and J ends, which lost 0 bases and 0 bases, there was a span of 20 bases. In DNA, the CDR3 is TGCGCCAGCAGCTTGGCAGGTAGTTTCGGCGTAACTAGCACAGATACGCAGTATTTT. It encodes CASSLAGSFGVTSTDTQYF.

The chain employs TRBV15 and TRBJ2-2; perhaps TRBD2 as D (5 bases). V lost 1 base to trimming and J lost 6 bases, with 12 bases between them. CDR3 length: 15 residues. Germline V gene data show CDR1 as LNHNV and CDR2 as YYDKDF (reference sequence). The CDR3 DNA reads TGTGCCACCAGCAGAGGTCTTGGGGAGCCCGGGGAGCTGTTTTTT. Its translation is CATSRGLGEPGELFF.

The chain is built from TRBV15 and TRBJ2-2; D perhaps matches TRBD2 (5 bases). Germline CDR1 is LNHNV and CDR2 is YYDKDF (reference sequence). Trimming removed 3 bases from V and 6 bases from J, with 11 bases in between. The CDR3 extends over 14 amino acids. CDR3 nucleotides: TGTGCCACCAGCAGGGTTAGTAGCGCCGGGGAGCTGTTTTTT. Encoded protein: CATSRVSSAGELFF.

V and J are TRBV6-1 and TRBJ2-2; 11 bases agree with TRBD1. CDR3 length: 15 amino acids. Trimming cost V 5 bases and J 4 bases; bases outside gene matches: 3. Looked up from germline, CDR1 is MNHNS and CDR2 is SASEGT. DNA for the CDR3: TGTGCCAGCAGTCTTGGGACAGGGGGCACCGGGGAGCTGTTTTTT. As protein: CASSLGTGGTGELFF.

The V and J genes are TRBV11-2 and TRBJ1-2; TRBD1 might be the D (5 bases). Trimming stripped 0 bases from V and 6 bases from J, with 8 bases between. The CDR3 length is 13 residues. From germline, CDR1 is SGHAT and CDR2 FQNNGV. The CDR3 reads CASSLDPGNGYTF. The CDR3 DNA follows: TGTGCCAGCAGCTTAGATCCAGGGAATGGCTACACCTTC.

This clone was observed a single time. V and J are TRBV7-2 and TRBJ2-2; no definite D call. The CDR3 consists of 14 residues. V dropped 3 bases and J dropped 4 bases, with 9 bases sitting between them. CDR1 and CDR2 (germline): SGHTA, FQGNSA. The CDR3 DNA reads as TGTGCCAGCAGCTTGAGTTCAAGCACCGGGGAGCTGTTTTTT. Protein product: CASSLSSSTGELFF.

The V call is TRBV11-2, the J call TRBJ2-7; D is perhaps TRBD2 (5 bases). Trimming took off 5 bases at V and 3 bases at J, with 11 bases between the two ends. The CDR3 length is 13 residues. CDR1 and CDR2 from the germline V gene are SGHAT and FQNNGV. The CDR3: CASSTTGFYEQYF. The CDR3 DNA follows: TGTGCCAGCAGCACGACGGGGTTCTACGAGCAGTACTTC.

This clone appeared a single time. V and J are TRBV28 and TRBJ1-4; TRBD1 aligns across 8 bases. CDR3 size: 16 residues. Unmatched junction bases numbered 10, after V lost 5 bases and J lost 5 bases. Germline CDR1 reads MDHEN; CDR2 reads SYDVKM. The DNA of the CDR3 is TGTGCCAGCAGTACCAGGGGCGGGACAGGCAATGAAAAACTGTTTTTT. Amino acids: CASSTRGGTGNEKLFF.

The table lists this clone with a count of one. The genes are TRBV2 and TRBJ2-2; the D gene is possibly TRBD1 (5 bases). The CDR3 has 15 amino acids. Trimming removed 7 bases at V and 1 base at J, with 13 bases between. CDR1 is SNHLY, CDR2 FYNNEI, per germline. The CDR3 coding sequence is TGTGCCAGCAAAAGGATAGGGGAGAACACCGGGGAGCTGTTTTTT. It codes for CASKRIGENTGELFF.